This TCR beta chain was sequenced during a study of a mutant IDH1 vaccine in newly diagnosed glioma. Turning to the study itself: Those enrolled had earlier been treated with radiotherapy, temozolomide, or both, mostly both.

Germline lookup yields CDR1 MRHNA and CDR2 SNTAGT. V dropped 6 bases and J dropped 3; count of bases not matched to a gene: 9. CDR3 length: 15 residues. Findings of the study overall: Most patients, roughly 92%, showed vaccine-induced immune responses.

Comments on this clone: Its antigen is still unknown.

Only in-frame clones appear in the TCRdb table, and some are missing; sequencing was by immunoSEQ multiplex PCR. The table lists tens of thousands of clones, around 84% of them singletons. The sample's time point: week 35, safety follow-up. Mutant IDH1 20-mer peptide, at 300 ug, made up each vaccine dose, with topical imiquimod. Each tumor in the donors was a new WHO grade 3 or 4 astrocytoma, IDH1-mutant and ATRX-lost. Sequenced here: PBMCs, sampled from a glioma patient whose treatment included an IDH1 peptide vaccine. This rearrangement joins TRBV6-4 to TRBJ2-3; 7 positions match TRBD1. The TCR originated in a man between 25 and 39 years old with glioma. CDR3 coding DNA: TGTGCCAGCAGCATGGACAGGTTCTCTACAGATACGCAGTATTTT. Translation: CASSMDRFSTDTQYF.